This T cell receptor (beta chain) was sequenced for a study of T-cell reconstitution after alpha-beta-depleted transplantation in children. During its preparation, the TCRbeta library received unique molecular identifiers. From the PCR reads, TCRdb called clonotypes with MiXCR, one entry per CDR3 protein. The sample lists around 380,000 distinct CDR3 sequences, about 11% occurring once. This TCR was sampled from a human donor who donated a stem cell graft to a child with acute myeloid leukemia. This sample comprised PBMCs from the stem cell graft donor, obtained from the stem cell graft.

CDR3 nucleotides: TGTGCCAGCAGTAGCAACAGGGGTATGAATGAAAAACTGTTTTTT. This encodes CASSSNRGMNEKLFF. The V call is TRBV12-3 or TRBV12-4, the J call TRBJ1-4; 7 nucleotides line up with TRBD1. The CDR3 contains 15 residues. Trimming took 5 bases from V and 5 from J; bases not matched to a gene: 8.